These 3 T cell receptor beta chains originate from one sample sequenced in a study of T cells in Graves' hyperthyroidism and ophthalmopathy. TCR beta CDR3 regions were amplified from RNA. Primed by the HTBI set, a first-round RT-PCR was run on the TCR CDR3. MiXCR, run by TCRdb on the multiplex PCR reads, gives a single entry per CDR3 protein. The sample has over 700,000 distinct CDR3 sequences, 35% to 40% seen once. What was sequenced was blood. The receptors here all came from a young man with Graves' hyperthyroidism.

The CDR3 nucleotides are TGCGCCAGCAGCCAAGGAGTGGTAGGGACCTACGAGCAGTACTTC. Its translation is CASSQGVVGTYEQYF. The J gene is TRBJ2-7, the V gene TRBV4-1; no reliable D call. The V end was cut by 1 base, the J end by 2 bases, with 12 bases between. This CDR3 has 15 residues. Germline V gene lookup returns CDR1 MGHRA and CDR2 YSYEKL.

This chain connects TRBV6-5 to TRBJ2-5, with D maybe TRBD1 (6 bases). CDR3 size: 13 residues. Germline values: CDR1 MNHEY, CDR2 SVGAGI. Trimming left V 4 bases short and J 7 bases short, with 13 bases between. The CDR3 here is CASSSHRAGTQYF. In nucleotides, the CDR3 is TGTGCCAGCAGTTCCCACAGGGCAGGGACCCAGTACTTC.

The V and J genes are TRBV19 and TRBJ2-7; no definite D call. CDR1 and CDR2 (germline): LNHDA, SQIVND (reference sequence). Trimming took off 6 bases at V and 7 bases at J, with 19 bases between the two ends. The CDR3 consists of 14 residues. The CDR3 DNA follows: TGTGCCAGTAGCCCCTCCGGGCGAGCAGAGGAGCAGTACTTC. As protein: CASSPSGRAEEQYF.